This T cell receptor beta chain was retrieved from a study of cytomegalovirus exposure and HLA in healthy donors. Study results and caveats: Later analysis demonstrated an association between a missense DCLRE1C variant and TCR beta V- and J-gene trimming. In vitro data verified a few CMV-associated chains as specific for CMV antigens. TRBV6-2, TRBV6-3 and some other V segments were excluded as indistinguishable. Analyses of presence and absence presupposed an approximately uniform sequencing depth across donors.

The PCR was carried out with 60 Vbeta primers and 13 Jbeta primers. Profiling relied on immunoSEQ multiplex PCR, and the TCRdb table lists in-frame clones only, not all of them. The data contain 35,000 to 50,000 clones, roughly 60% of them singletons. The trim removed 8 bases at V and 4 bases at J, leaving 7 bases unmatched. CDR1 and CDR2 from the germline V gene are SGHTA and FQGTGA. The CDR3 runs 13 residues. Concerning this clone: The antigen remains undetermined.

The receptor's source is a human donor in good health. Input material: PBMCs. The V and J genes are TRBV7-3 and TRBJ1-1; 7 bases are shared with TRBD1. CDR3 nucleotides: TGTGCCAGCGGAAAACAGGGGAGCACTGAAGCTTTCTTT. Its translation is CASGKQGSTEAFF.